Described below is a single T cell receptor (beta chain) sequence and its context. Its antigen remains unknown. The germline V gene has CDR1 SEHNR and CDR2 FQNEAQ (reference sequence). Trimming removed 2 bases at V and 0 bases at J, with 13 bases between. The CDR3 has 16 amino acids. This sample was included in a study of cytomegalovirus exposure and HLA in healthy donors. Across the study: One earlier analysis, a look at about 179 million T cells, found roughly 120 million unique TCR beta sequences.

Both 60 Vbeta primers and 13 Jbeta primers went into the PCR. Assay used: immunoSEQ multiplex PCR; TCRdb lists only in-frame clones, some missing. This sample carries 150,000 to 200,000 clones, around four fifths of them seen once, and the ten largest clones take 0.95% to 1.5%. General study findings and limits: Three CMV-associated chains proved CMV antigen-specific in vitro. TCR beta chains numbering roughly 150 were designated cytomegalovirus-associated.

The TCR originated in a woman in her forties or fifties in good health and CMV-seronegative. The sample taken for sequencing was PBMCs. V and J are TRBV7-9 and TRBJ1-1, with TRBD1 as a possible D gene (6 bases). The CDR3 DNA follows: TGTGCCAGCAGCTTACCGTGGACAGATCTGAACACTGAAGCTTTCTTT. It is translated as CASSLPWTDLNTEAFF.